The 15 T cell receptor beta chains below come from one sample, sequenced in a study of a mutant IDH1 vaccine in newly diagnosed glioma. The method was immunoSEQ multiplex PCR; TCRdb's version includes in-frame clones alone and lacks a portion of them. The sample consists of approximately 60,000 clones, 75% to 90% of them appearing once. The sample's time point: week 47, end of study. With topical imiquimod, each dose of the vaccine consisted of 300 ug of mutant IDH1 20-mer peptide. These TCRs' antigens remain unknown. The material was PBMCs, obtained from a glioma patient whose treatment included an IDH1 peptide vaccine. The receptor set was obtained from a man younger than 40 with glioma.

This clone came up a few times. This chain links TRBV18 with TRBJ2-1; 8 bases are shared with TRBD2. Germline V gives CDR1 KGHSH, CDR2 LQKENI. The trim removed 5 bases at V and 4 bases at J, leaving 4 bases unmatched. This CDR3 region has 14 residues. This CDR3 is CASSSTGGYNEQFF. CDR3 coding DNA: TGTGCCAGCTCATCAACGGGGGGGTACAATGAGCAGTTCTTC.

The rearrangement uses TRBV25-1 and TRBJ2-7, with D perhaps assigned TRBD1 or TRBD2 (5 bases each). This CDR3 comprises 15 residues. Between the trimmed V and J ends, which lost 6 bases and 0 bases, there was a span of 15 bases. Germline CDR1 MGHDK, CDR2 SYGVNS. CDR3 protein: CASRINGDGSYEQYF. Here the CDR3 DNA reads TGTGCCAGCAGGATTAATGGGGACGGCTCCTACGAGCAGTACTTC.

V gene TRBV5-4 combines with J gene TRBJ2-3, with 8 nucleotides matching TRBD1. CDR3 length: 15 amino acids. J gave up 2 bases and V 0 bases, and 2 bases lay outside the gene matches. Germline V gives CDR1 SGHNT, CDR2 YYREEE (reference sequence). As DNA, the CDR3 is TGTGCCAGCAGCTTGGCAGGGGGCCCCACAGATACGCAGTATTTT. Its protein product is CASSLAGGPTDTQYF.

This clone was picked up one time. The rearrangement links TRBV6-5 to TRBJ2-7; a possible D gene is TRBD2 (6 bases). Trimming pared 6 bases from V and 3 bases from J, leaving 15 bases between. The CDR3 extends over 14 amino acids. Per germline, CDR1 MNHEY and CDR2 SVGAGI. The CDR3 region is CASRHQYGGYEQYF. The CDR3 nucleotides are TGTGCCAGCAGGCACCAATACGGGGGCTACGAGCAGTACTTC.

The chain employs TRBV4-1 and TRBJ1-4; maybe TRBD1 (6 bases). This CDR3 is built from 17 residues. V lost 0 bases, J lost 8 bases, and 19 bases lay in between. Germline CDR1 is MGHRA and CDR2 is YSYEKL. The CDR3 loop reads CASSQDTAGGDVEKLFF. CDR3 nucleotide sequence: TGCGCCAGCAGCCAAGATACGGCCGGGGGCGATGTAGAAAAACTGTTTTTT.

The CDR3 coding sequence is TGTGCCAGCAAGATGTGGGGACAGGGCGCAGATACGCAGTATTTT. Translated: CASKMWGQGADTQYF. V gene TRBV6-4 combines with J gene TRBJ2-3; 9 nucleotides line up with TRBD1. The V gene end was trimmed by 7 bases and the J gene end by 4 bases; junction bases not matched to a gene: 9. This CDR3 is 15 amino acids long. In germline, CDR1 is MRHNA, CDR2 SNTAGT.

DNA of the CDR3: TGTGCCAGCAGCCTCCGTAACGAGCAGTACTTC. Translated, it gives CASSLRNEQYF. This chain links TRBV28 with TRBJ2-7, with D uncertain. Germline V CDR1 and CDR2: MDHEN, SYDVKM. Deletions cut 6 bases from V and 5 bases from J, with 8 bases between. The CDR3 consists of 11 residues. Using reference TRBV28 and TRBJ2-7 for the parts outside the CDR3, the full variable domain is DVKVTQSSRYLVKRTGEKVFLECVQDMDHENMFWYRQDPGLGLRLIYFSYDVKMKEKGDIPEGYSVSREKKERFSLILESASTNQTSMYLCASSLRNEQYFGPGTRLTVT.

This clone was seen a single time. The CDR3 region is CASSLAGPRDTQYF. The CDR3 nucleotides are TGTGCCAGCAGTCTAGCGGGGCCTCGGGATACGCAGTATTTT. The V gene is TRBV6-1, the J gene TRBJ2-3, with 9 bases that match TRBD2. The CDR3 spans 14 residues. The germline CDR1 and CDR2 sequences are MNHNS and SASEGT. The junction had 6 bases not matched to a gene; V was cut back by 5 bases and J by 6 bases.

The rearrangement uses TRBV2 and TRBJ1-3, with D possibly matching TRBD1 (5 bases). CDR1 is SNHLY and CDR2 is FYNNEI in the germline V gene. The CDR3 runs 17 residues. V was cut by 0 bases and J by 3 bases, with 15 bases left in between. The CDR3 region has the DNA TGTGCCAGCAGTGAAGCGATTGGGGGACGGGGTGGAAACACCATATATTTT. The encoded protein is CASSEAIGGRGGNTIYF.

The chain links TRBV5-1 to TRBJ1-6, with D possibly matching TRBD1 (5 bases). V lost 1 base to trimming and J lost 9 bases, with 20 bases between them. Germline V gene lookup returns CDR1 SGHRS and CDR2 YFSETQ. The CDR3 totals 17 residues. This chain's CDR3 is CASSLSSGLDRGSPLHF. CDR3 nucleotide sequence: TGCGCCAGCAGCTTGTCTTCGGGACTGGATCGAGGTTCACCCCTCCACTTT. The entire variable domain, with the rest obtained from reference TRBV5-1 and TRBJ1-6, is as follows: KAGVTQTPRYLIKTRGQQVTLSCSPISGHRSVSWYQQTPGQGLQFLFEYFSETQRNKGNFPGRFSGRQFSNSRSEMNVSTLELGDSALYLCASSLSSGLDRGSPLHFGNGTRLTVT.

Only one count was recorded for this clone. The chain employs TRBV7-9 and TRBJ2-7; D might be TRBD1 or TRBD2, each matching 6 bases. The CDR3 sequence is 16 residues long. Trimming pared 5 bases from V and 5 bases from J, leaving 22 bases between. Looked up from germline, CDR1 is SEHNR and CDR2 is FQNEAQ (reference sequence). CDR3 sequence: CASSTSFGPRGDEQYF. The CDR3 DNA sequence: TGTGCCAGCAGCACGTCTTTTGGACCAAGGGGGGACGAGCAGTACTTC.

The rearrangement uses TRBV27 and TRBJ2-7; D gene uncertain. Germline V gives CDR1 MNHEY, CDR2 SMNVEV (reference sequence). CDR3 size: 14 residues. The V end was cut by 2 bases, the J end by 0 bases, with 8 bases between. The CDR3: CASSLAKNSYEQYF. CDR3 sequence (DNA): TGTGCCAGCAGTTTAGCGAAAAACTCCTACGAGCAGTACTTC.

This sequence joins TRBV30 and TRBJ1-5; 8 nucleotides line up with TRBD1. V trimming: 0 bases; J trimming: 4 bases; junction bases outside the gene matches: 5. Germline V CDR1 and CDR2: GTSNPN, SVGIG (reference sequence). The CDR3 loop spans 15 amino acids. The CDR3 here is CAWSVGRGLNQPQHF. In DNA, the CDR3 is TGTGCCTGGAGTGTTGGCAGGGGGCTGAATCAGCCCCAGCATTTT.

This clone has just a few counts. This chain joins TRBV11-2 and TRBJ1-2; D not certain. This CDR3 comprises 17 residues. The ends were cut back, 0 bases at V and 6 bases at J, with 20 bases in the middle. Looked up from germline, CDR1 is SGHAT and CDR2 is FQNNGV. In DNA form, the CDR3 reads TGTGCCAGCAGCTTAGAGGTCAGTGGCAGATCATATCATGGCTACACCTTC. Its translation is CASSLEVSGRSYHGYTF. The entire variable domain, with the rest obtained from reference TRBV11-2 and TRBJ1-2, is as follows: EAGVAQSPRYKIIEKRQSVAFWCNPISGHATLYWYQQILGQGPKLLIQFQNNGVVDDSQLPKDRFSAERLKGVDSTLKIQPAKLEDSAVYLCASSLEVSGRSYHGYTFGSGTRLTVV.

The table lists this clone with a few counts. The chain links TRBV7-8 to TRBJ2-4, with TRBD2 as a possible D gene (6 bases). V lost 3 bases and J 6 bases, leaving 15 bases between the germline ends. The CDR3 runs 15 residues. Germline CDR1 is SGHVS and CDR2 is FQNEAQ. For the CDR3, the DNA is TGTGCCAGCAGCTTCGGGGGTAGGGGTGGAAACATTCAGTACTTC. This translates into CASSFGGRGGNIQYF.